This T cell receptor (beta chain) was identified during a study of blood T cell repertoires in COVID-19. Overall study context: Material from acute and convalescent COVID-19 was sourced from the United States, Italy and Spain. In each case, the material was cDNA or gDNA derived from T cells, B-cell-depleted T cells, or PBMCs.

In the authors' workflow: It was from reference gene primer amplification that nucleated cell counts were estimated. Clones were sequenced by immunoSEQ multiplex PCR, and TCRdb holds only the in-frame ones, with some missing. The V and J calls and clone size come from that table; D and trimming were worked out from the DNA. The profile covers nearly 80,000 clones, with roughly 90% appearing a single time and around 0.8% taken by the ten largest. The CDR3 has 14 amino acids. Germline CDR1 LGHDT, CDR2 YNNKEL (reference sequence). V was pared by 1 base and J by 4 bases, with 10 bases between. The clonotype originates from a woman older than 75 with acute or convalescent COVID-19. Sample: peripheral blood. The V and J genes are TRBV3-1 (or the pseudogene TRBV3-2) and TRBJ1-1, with D perhaps TRBD1 (5 bases). CDR3 sequence (DNA): TGTGCCAGCAGCCAAGTCCTCAGGGCCACTGAAGCTTTCTTT. Translating gives CASSQVLRATEAFF.